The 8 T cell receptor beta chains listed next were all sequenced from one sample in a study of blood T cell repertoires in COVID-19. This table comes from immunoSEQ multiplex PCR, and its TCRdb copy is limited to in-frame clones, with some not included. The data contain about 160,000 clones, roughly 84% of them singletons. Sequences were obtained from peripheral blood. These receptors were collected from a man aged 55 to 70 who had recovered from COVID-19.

The CDR3 here is CASSQVQGGYSGNTIYF. CDR3 DNA sequence: TGTGCCAGCAGCCAAGTCCAGGGTGGGTACTCTGGAAACACCATATATTTT. This chain joins TRBV3-1 (or the pseudogene TRBV3-2) and TRBJ1-3, with TRBD1 as a possible D gene (5 bases). The CDR3 length is 17 residues. Trimming left V 1 base short and J 0 bases short, with 13 bases between. The germline V gene encodes CDR1 LGHDT and CDR2 YNNKEL (reference sequence).

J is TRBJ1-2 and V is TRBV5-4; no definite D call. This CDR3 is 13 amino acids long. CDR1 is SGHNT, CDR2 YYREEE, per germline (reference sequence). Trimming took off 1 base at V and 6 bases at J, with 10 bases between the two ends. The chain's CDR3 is CASSLNGADGYTF. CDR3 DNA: TGTGCCAGCAGCTTGAACGGAGCGGATGGCTACACCTTC.

CDR3 sequence: CASSFGSNTGELFF. In DNA form, the CDR3 reads TGTGCCAGCAGCTTCGGTTCGAACACCGGGGAGCTGTTTTTT. The chain carries TRBV11-2 and TRBJ2-2; D is unresolved. CDR3 length equals 14 residues. Germline V gene sequence: CDR1 SGHAT, CDR2 FQNNGV. Trimming took 3 bases from V and 0 from J, leaving 5 bases between them.

The CDR3 loop is CATGPGGATDTQYF. The CDR3 DNA is TGTGCCACCGGCCCCGGCGGGGCTACAGATACGCAGTATTTT. The chain combines TRBV10-3 with TRBJ2-3; D perhaps matches TRBD2 (6 bases). Germline V CDR1 and CDR2: ENHRY, SYGVKD. Trimming cost V 10 bases and J 3 bases, with 17 bases left between them. CDR3 length equals 14 residues.

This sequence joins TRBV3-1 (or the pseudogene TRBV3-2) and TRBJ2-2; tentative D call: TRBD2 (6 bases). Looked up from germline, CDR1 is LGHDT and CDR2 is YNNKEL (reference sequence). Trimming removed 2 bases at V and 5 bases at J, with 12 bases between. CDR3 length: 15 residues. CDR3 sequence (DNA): TGTGCCAGCAGCCAATCGACGGGGGTAACCGGGGAGCTGTTTTTT. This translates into CASSQSTGVTGELFF.

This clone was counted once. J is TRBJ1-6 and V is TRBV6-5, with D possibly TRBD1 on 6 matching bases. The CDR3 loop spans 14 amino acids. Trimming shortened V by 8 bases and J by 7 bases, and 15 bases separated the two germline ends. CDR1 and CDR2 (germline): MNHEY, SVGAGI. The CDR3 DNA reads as TGTGCCAGCGGATGGACAGACGGGAATTCACCCCTCCACTTT. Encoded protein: CASGWTDGNSPLHF.

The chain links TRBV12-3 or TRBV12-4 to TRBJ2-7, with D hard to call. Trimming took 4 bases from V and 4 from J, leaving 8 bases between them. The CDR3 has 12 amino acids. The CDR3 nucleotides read TGTGCCAGCAGTTCCACCCGGTACGAGCAGTACTTC. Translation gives CASSSTRYEQYF.

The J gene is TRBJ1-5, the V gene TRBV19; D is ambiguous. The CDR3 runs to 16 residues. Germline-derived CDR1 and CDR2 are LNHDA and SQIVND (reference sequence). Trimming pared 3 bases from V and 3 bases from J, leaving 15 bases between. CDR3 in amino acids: CASSMFGTVFNQPQHF. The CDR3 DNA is TGTGCCAGTAGTATGTTCGGTACAGTATTCAATCAGCCCCAGCATTTT. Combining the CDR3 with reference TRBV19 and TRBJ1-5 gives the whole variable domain DGGITQSPKYLFRKEGQNVTLSCEQNLNHDAMYWYRQDPGQGLRLIYYSQIVNDFQKGDIAEGYSVSREKKESFPLTVTSAQKNPTAFYLCASSMFGTVFNQPQHFGDGTRLSIL.